This entry lists 32 T cell receptor beta chains sequenced from one sample in a study of cytomegalovirus exposure and HLA in healthy donors. PCR primers comprised 60 Vbeta and 13 Jbeta primers. Measured with immunoSEQ multiplex PCR; TCRdb has only the in-frame clones, and not every one. The sample lists about 190,000 clones, approximately 11% seen once, with 7.8% in the top ten. Sequenced sample: PBMCs. The receptors stem from a middle-aged man in good health and CMV-seropositive.

This clone was picked up a small number of times. The rearrangement uses TRBV7-8 and TRBJ2-2; 7 nucleotides agree with TRBD1. CDR1 is SGHVS and CDR2 is FQNEAQ in the germline V gene. This CDR3 is built from 15 residues. V was pared by 0 bases and J by 2 bases, with 0 bases of the junction left unmatched. CDR3 amino acids: CASSLAGGNTGELFF. CDR3 coding DNA: TGTGCCAGCAGCTTAGCAGGGGGCAACACCGGGGAGCTGTTTTTT.

The chain links TRBV28 to TRBJ2-3, with 10 bases identical to TRBD1. Germline V lookup: CDR1 MDHEN, CDR2 SYDVKM. The CDR3 extends over 14 amino acids. V was clipped by 6 bases and J by 8 bases; unmatched bases: 8. DNA of the CDR3: TGTGCCAGCAGCCTGACAGGGGGCCGGGGTACGCAGTATTTT. This translates into CASSLTGGRGTQYF.

The chain links TRBV19 to TRBJ1-5; D might be TRBD1 (5 bases). Trimming left V 3 bases short and J 7 bases short, with 16 bases between. CDR1 is LNHDA, CDR2 SQIVND, per germline (reference sequence). CDR3 length equals 15 residues. In DNA form, the CDR3 reads TGTGCCAGTAGTATCGGTGCAGGGTCGCGACAGCCCCAGCATTTT. This encodes CASSIGAGSRQPQHF.

The V call is TRBV5-6, the J call TRBJ1-5; no firm D call. This CDR3 is 14 amino acids long. The V gene's germline CDR1 is SGHDT and CDR2 YYEEEE. V lost 2 bases, J lost 2 bases, and 8 bases lay in between. CDR3 sequence (DNA): TGTGCCAGCAGCTTCCGGTTGGGCAATCAGCCCCAGCATTTT. Translation: CASSFRLGNQPQHF.

The chain couples TRBV4-3 to TRBJ2-2; 8 nucleotides align to TRBD2. J gave up 0 bases and V 4 bases, and 10 bases lay outside the gene matches. Germline V gene lookup returns CDR1 LGHNA and CDR2 YSLEER. The CDR3 loop spans 18 amino acids. The DNA of the CDR3 is TGCGCCAGCAGCCCCCTAGGTTCGGGGGGGGCGAACACCGGGGAGCTGTTTTTT. Residues: CASSPLGSGGANTGELFF.

For the CDR3, the DNA is TGTGCCAGCAGCTTAGGAAGGGGGCGGGACACTGAAGCTTTCTTT. Its protein product is CASSLGRGRDTEAFF. The V gene is TRBV11-3, the J gene TRBJ1-1, with 7 positions matching TRBD1. After removal of 1 base from V and 3 bases from J, the junction contained 5 bases not matched to a gene. Germline CDR1 is SGHNT and CDR2 is YENEEA. The CDR3 contains 15 residues.

This clone has more than one count but fewer than ten. V and J are TRBV9 and TRBJ2-5; maybe TRBD1 (5 bases). The V and J ends lost 3 bases and 5 bases respectively, with 17 bases between them. This CDR3 contains 15 residues. Germline V gives CDR1 SGDLS, CDR2 YYNGEE. The CDR3 DNA is TGTGCCAGCAGCGCGGAAGGTAGGGGTTGGGAGACCCAGTACTTC. Residues: CASSAEGRGWETQYF.

V and J are TRBV5-6 and TRBJ2-3; TRBD2 might be the D (6 bases). The V end lost 6 bases, the J end lost 2 bases, and 16 bases lay between the germline ends. Germline values: CDR1 SGHDT, CDR2 YYEEEE. This CDR3 contains 15 residues. Here the CDR3 DNA reads TGTGCCAGCAACTCCGGGAGAAGGTACACAGATACGCAGTATTTT. Protein product: CASNSGRRYTDTQYF.

V usage is TRBV6-1 and J usage is TRBJ1-4; D is perhaps TRBD1 (5 bases). This CDR3 spans 15 amino acids. V dropped 5 bases and J dropped 5 bases, with 15 bases sitting between them. Germline V gene data show CDR1 as MNHNS and CDR2 as SASEGT. The CDR3 DNA reads TGTGCCAGCAGTTCCCGGGGCGCGGGGAATGAAAAACTGTTTTTT. The encoded protein is CASSSRGAGNEKLFF.

This clone was found a few times. The V and J genes are TRBV4-3 and TRBJ1-6; D may be TRBD1 (5 bases). CDR1 is LGHNA, CDR2 YSLEER, per germline. This CDR3 spans 14 amino acids. Trimming removed 5 bases at V and 6 bases at J, with 11 bases between. The CDR3 DNA follows: TGCGCCAGCAGCTACGGGAGGGGTAATTCACCCCTCCACTTT. Its protein product is CASSYGRGNSPLHF.

This clone was seen only a few times. This CDR3 is CASSLFGGGSTDTQYF. The CDR3 DNA reads as TGTGCCAGCAGCTTATTCGGGGGGGGGAGCACAGATACGCAGTATTTT. The chain uses TRBV7-3 and TRBJ2-3, with 8 nucleotides matching TRBD2. Germline lookup yields CDR1 SGHTA and CDR2 FQGTGA. The CDR3 spans 16 residues. After removal of 2 bases from V and 0 bases from J, the junction contained 4 bases not matched to a gene. Full variable domain (missing parts from reference TRBV7-3 and TRBJ2-3): GAGVSQTPSNKVTEKGKYVELRCDPISGHTALYWYRQSLGQGPEFLIYFQGTGAADDSGLPNDRFFAVRPEGSVSTLKIQRTERGDSAVYLCASSLFGGGSTDTQYFGPGTRLTVL.

The table lists this clone with a few counts. The chain couples TRBV6-6 to TRBJ1-5; D gene ambiguous. This CDR3 is built from 14 residues. Germline CDR1 MNHNY, CDR2 SVGAGI (reference sequence). Deletions cut 5 bases from V and 5 bases from J, with 13 bases between. In DNA form, the CDR3 reads TGTGCCAGCAGTCTCCTGAACACCTATCAGCCCCAGCATTTT. Translating it yields CASSLLNTYQPQHF.

This clone occurred a few times. The V gene is TRBV5-6, the J gene TRBJ2-5; D perhaps matches TRBD1 (6 bases). The germline CDR1 and CDR2 sequences are SGHDT and YYEEEE. The CDR3 is 15 residues long. V lost 3 bases and J lost 2, with 14 bases in between. The CDR3: CASSYGQPGQETQYF. The CDR3 nucleotides are TGTGCCAGCAGCTACGGACAGCCGGGGCAAGAGACCCAGTACTTC.

The table lists this clone with a few counts. The J gene is TRBJ1-4, the V gene TRBV5-6, with 7 bases matching TRBD1. This CDR3 region has 14 residues. V shed 2 bases, J shed 3 bases, and the junction held 1 base outside the gene matches. Germline CDR1 SGHDT, CDR2 YYEEEE. The CDR3 DNA is TGTGCCAGCAGCTTTGGGACAGCTAATGAAAAACTGTTTTTT. Residues: CASSFGTANEKLFF.

This clone showed up just once. V gene TRBV5-1 combines with J gene TRBJ2-1, with 8 bases identical to TRBD1. The CDR3 is 14 amino acids. CDR1 and CDR2 (germline): SGHRS, YFSETQ. Trimming cost V 0 bases and J 10 bases; bases outside gene matches: 6. The CDR3 DNA is TGCGCCAGCAGCTTGGAACAGGGGGTTGGAGAGCAGTTCTTC. This encodes CASSLEQGVGEQFF.

The rearrangement uses TRBV9 and TRBJ1-2; possibly TRBD1 for D (6 bases). Germline-derived CDR1 and CDR2 are SGDLS and YYNGEE. The V end was cut by 2 bases, the J end by 1 base, with 15 bases between. This CDR3 is 16 amino acids long. The CDR3 nucleotides read TGTGCCAGCAGCGTGTACGGGACATCTCTTAACTATGGCTACACCTTC. Amino acids: CASSVYGTSLNYGYTF.

Only a few counts were recorded for this clone. This chain links TRBV30 with TRBJ1-4, with 11 bases lining up with TRBD1. The germline V gene encodes CDR1 GTSNPN and CDR2 SVGIG (reference sequence). CDR3 size: 15 residues. Losses at the gene ends were 3 bases for V and 7 bases for J; bases not matched to a gene: 7. The CDR3 loop reads CAWRDPGTGGEKLFF. The CDR3 DNA reads TGTGCCTGGAGAGATCCCGGGACAGGGGGTGAAAAACTGTTTTTT.

This clone was detected once. The chain couples TRBV27 to TRBJ2-5; possibly TRBD2 for D (5 bases). The CDR3 runs 13 residues. Trimming cost V 0 bases and J 7 bases, with 9 bases left between them. CDR1 is MNHEY and CDR2 is SMNVEV in the germline V gene (reference sequence). The CDR3 sequence is CASSLSKAGTQYF. CDR3 DNA: TGTGCCAGCAGTTTATCGAAGGCGGGGACCCAGTACTTC.

The chain joins TRBV5-4 to TRBJ2-5; 9 nucleotides match TRBD1. With 0 bases clipped from V and 4 bases from J, the junction kept 4 bases outside the gene matches. The germline CDR1 and CDR2 sequences are SGHNT and YYREEE (reference sequence). This CDR3 spans 15 amino acids. CDR3 coding DNA: TGTGCCAGCAGCTTGGACAGGGGGCCGGTAGAGACCCAGTACTTC. Its translation: CASSLDRGPVETQYF.

This clone was seen a few times. J is TRBJ1-1 and V is TRBV7-8, with D possibly being TRBD1 (6 bases). The CDR3 is made up of 14 amino acids. The germline V gene encodes CDR1 SGHVS and CDR2 FQNEAQ. Trimming took off 5 bases at V and 4 bases at J, with 14 bases between the two ends. Here the CDR3 reads CASSLGLGGTEAFF. The DNA for the CDR3 is TGTGCCAGCAGCCTCGGATTAGGGGGCACTGAAGCTTTCTTT. The whole variable domain, remainder taken from reference TRBV7-8 and TRBJ1-1, is GAGVSQSPRYKVAKRGQDVALRCDPISGHVSLFWYQQALGQGPEFLTYFQNEAQLDKSGLPSDRFFAERPEGSVSTLKIQRTQQEDSAVYLCASSLGLGGTEAFFGQGTRLTVV.

This clone was picked up a small number of times. The chain recombines TRBV27 with TRBJ1-3, with D maybe TRBD1 (6 bases). CDR3 size: 14 residues. V dropped 6 bases and J dropped 3 bases, with 12 bases sitting between them. Germline-derived CDR1 and CDR2 are MNHEY and SMNVEV (reference sequence). The CDR3 region is CASRPNRDGNTIYF. The CDR3 nucleotides are TGTGCCAGCAGACCGAACAGGGATGGAAACACCATATATTTT.

This clone has only a few counts. The chain has TRBV7-9 and TRBJ1-1; D is unclear. V was clipped by 6 bases and J by 3 bases, with 8 bases between them. The CDR3 consists of 12 residues. CDR1 SEHNR and CDR2 FQNEAQ come from the germline V gene (reference sequence). This CDR3 reads CASRSGDTEAFF. CDR3 DNA: TGTGCCAGCAGGTCCGGGGACACTGAAGCTTTCTTT.

The CDR3 loop reads CASRSRVNEAFF. CDR3 coding DNA: TGTGCCAGTAGGTCCAGGGTAAATGAAGCTTTCTTT. The chain employs TRBV19 and TRBJ1-1, with a tentative D call TRBD1 (5 bases). Trimming stripped 6 bases from V and 7 bases from J, with 12 bases between. The CDR3 loop spans 12 amino acids. Germline CDR1 reads LNHDA; CDR2 reads SQIVND (reference sequence). The full variable domain, with the rest looked up from reference TRBV19 and TRBJ1-1, is DGGITQSPKYLFRKEGQNVTLSCEQNLNHDAMYWYRQDPGQGLRLIYYSQIVNDFQKGDIAEGYSVSREKKESFPLTVTSAQKNPTAFYLCASRSRVNEAFFGQGTRLTVV.

This clone was picked up a small number of times. One end of the junction varies from germline; a read error may be responsible. The chain is built from TRBV30 and TRBJ1-1; no clear D. The length of the CDR3 is 12 residues. Germline CDR1 reads GTSNPN; CDR2 reads SVGIG (reference sequence). The CDR3 sequence: CAWSDGEQSGYF. The CDR3 DNA reads as TGTGCCTGGAGTGATGGGGAGCAGTCTGGTTATTTT.

The chain employs TRBV9 and TRBJ1-2, with 7 nucleotides matching TRBD1. This CDR3 has 15 amino acids. Trimming removed 3 bases from V and 6 bases from J; junction bases left unmatched: 11. The germline CDR1 and CDR2 sequences are SGDLS and YYNGEE. The CDR3 sequence: CASSAQIRDSDGYTF. The DNA for the CDR3 is TGTGCCAGCAGCGCTCAAATCCGGGACAGCGATGGCTACACCTTC.

As concerns this clone: This same CDR3 is encoded by further DNA sequences in the sample. This chain connects TRBV5-4 to TRBJ1-2; 8 bases agree with TRBD1. This CDR3 is built from 15 residues. V dropped 3 bases and J dropped 3; count of bases not matched to a gene: 7. Germline V CDR1 and CDR2: SGHNT, YYREEE (reference sequence). The CDR3 loop is CASSSGVQGDYGYTF. In DNA form, the CDR3 reads TGTGCCAGCAGCTCCGGTGTACAGGGGGACTATGGCTACACCTTC.

This clone was seen only a few times. The J gene is TRBJ2-7, the V gene TRBV6-1, with D perhaps TRBD2 (5 bases). Deletions cut 6 bases from V and 2 bases from J, with 17 bases between. Germline assignment: CDR1 MNHNS and CDR2 SASEGT. CDR3 length: 15 residues. The chain's CDR3 is CASRERNDGAYEQYF. The CDR3 nucleotides read TGTGCCAGCAGGGAACGGAACGACGGGGCCTACGAGCAGTACTTC.

This clone showed up just a few times. The chain joins TRBV10-2 to TRBJ2-3; no reliable D call. Trimming removed 4 bases at V and 0 bases at J, with 11 bases between. Per germline, CDR1 WSHSY and CDR2 SAAADI. This CDR3 is 15 amino acids long. The CDR3 spells CASSGRRTSTDTQYF. The CDR3 nucleotides are TGCGCCAGCAGTGGGAGACGAACTAGCACAGATACGCAGTATTTT.

The chain employs TRBV28 and TRBJ1-6, with no clear D. This CDR3 has 18 residues. Between the trimmed V and J ends, which lost 3 bases and 0 bases, there was a span of 15 bases. Germline V gene lookup returns CDR1 MDHEN and CDR2 SYDVKM. CDR3 amino acids: CASSLLSSGSSYNSPLHF. The CDR3, as DNA: TGTGCCAGCAGTTTGCTATCCTCGGGTAGCTCCTATAATTCACCCCTCCACTTT.

This clone was counted between two and nine times. The chain uses TRBV2 and TRBJ1-3, with a weak D call TRBD1 (5 bases). The CDR3 length is 15 residues. The V and J ends lost 2 bases and 3 bases respectively, with 11 bases between them. The germline V gene has CDR1 SNHLY and CDR2 FYNNEI. CDR3 loop: CASSELGRVGNTIYF. In DNA, the CDR3 is TGTGCCAGCAGTGAACTGGGCAGGGTTGGAAACACCATATATTTT. Combining the CDR3 with reference TRBV2 and TRBJ1-3 gives the whole variable domain EPEVTQTPSHQVTQMGQEVILRCVPISNHLYFYWYRQILGQKVEFLVSFYNNEISEKSEIFDDQFSVERPDGSNFTLKIRSTKLEDSAMYFCASSELGRVGNTIYFGEGSWLTVV.

The V call is TRBV7-9, the J call TRBJ1-2, with 8 bases fitting TRBD1. V lost 5 bases, J lost 13 bases, and 12 bases stayed unmatched. The CDR3 length is 13 residues. CDR1 SEHNR and CDR2 FQNEAQ come from the germline V gene (reference sequence). CDR3 amino acids: CASSPIGQGIFTF. DNA for the CDR3: TGTGCCAGCAGCCCGATCGGACAGGGAATTTTCACCTTC.

V gene TRBV4-1 combines with J gene TRBJ1-2; D remains unclear. V was clipped by 0 bases and J by 1 base, with 6 bases between them. CDR1 and CDR2 (germline): MGHRA, YSYEKL. The CDR3 length is 14 residues. CDR3 amino acids: CASSQDELNYGYTF. In nucleotides, the CDR3 is TGCGCCAGCAGCCAAGATGAACTTAACTATGGCTACACCTTC.